This TCR beta chain was identified in a study of cytomegalovirus exposure and HLA in healthy donors (dated by TCRdb to about 2017). Describing the broader study: The 500 to 700 repertoires of the first cohort and the approximately 130 validation repertoires were produced on the same platform, according to a later analysis. The study was designed to test whether signatures of past pathogen exposure could be identified by cataloging public T cell receptors. A separate validation cohort of roughly 130 different subjects was used in addition to the roughly 640-subject first cohort. To predict cytomegalovirus infection status, the study combined high-throughput TCR immunosequencing, statistical association of individual TCRs with disease status, and machine learning. Findings and caveats that apply to the study as a whole: The classifier was reported to diagnose cytomegalovirus status with high specificity and sensitivity in both the original cohort and the validation cohort. A few of the identified cytomegalovirus-associated TCR beta chains were confirmed in vitro to be specific for cytomegalovirus antigens. The authors suggested that the approach could potentially be generalized to other disease states and immunological phenotypes. A total of fewer than 200 TCR beta chains were listed by the study as associated with cytomegalovirus. Most TCR sequences were seen in very few donors, while some public TCRs were found in many individuals. A later analysis found that TCRs clustered in the first cohort also tended to co-occur in the roughly 120 validation repertoires, with 94% of cluster scores above 0. All 120 or so repertoires were used to score co-occurrence in the validation cohort in a later analysis, because that analysis had no HLA typing for the cohort.

The donors belonged to the validation cohort of over a hundred subjects, which was separate from the roughly 700-subject first cohort. Library construction relied on the immunoSEQ multiplex PCR assay. The authors' pipeline ran thus. A statistical classification framework was built for diagnosing cytomegalovirus status from the catalog of TCR beta chain sequences. TCRdb re-hosts the immuneACCESS table, in-frame sequences only. Its copies lack some clones; in the studies checked, an unresolved V gene accounts for under half of them, and the cause for the rest is not known. V, J and clone size are taken as reported in that table, and D and trimming were inferred from the DNA itself. The sample profile shows about 170,000 clones; more than 75% of them were found once. The top ten hold roughly 2.5% of the sample. The CDR3 sequence holds 15 residues, the cysteine and phenylalanine included. Only the CDR3 DNA stays, 45 bases, in frame from base 1. The germline V end is reduced by 3 bases and the J end by 6 bases; junction bases left unmatched: 8. The germline V gene encodes CDR1 SGHDN and CDR2 FVKESK.

As to this clone: Its binding antigen is unknown. The sample holds no much larger clone one base away, and base qualities are not on file.

Sequenced material: PBMCs. This receptor was taken from a man between 18 and 29 years old in good health and CMV-seropositive. The rearrangement combines TRBV14 with TRBJ2-1, with 7 bases matching TRBD2. The CDR3 protein: CASSHLSGKANEQFF. The DNA reads TGTGCCAGCAGCCACCTCAGCGGGAAGGCCAATGAGCAGTTCTTC.